The source of this T cell receptor (beta chain) is a study of monozygotic twins with inflammatory bowel disease. Donors gave under 3 ml of blood apiece. TCR libraries were prepared from about 3,400 ng total RNA each. TCRdb re-called the 5' RACE reads; every CDR3 protein appears as one record, without DNA. The sample has roughly 300,000 distinct CDR3 sequences. The CDR3 runs 14 residues. Germline V CDR1 and CDR2: SGHTA, FQGNSA. This chain uses TRBV7-2 with TRBJ2-1; as DNA is missing, the TRBD1 call by TCRdb cannot be tested. Sequences were obtained from blood. This clonotype was sampled from a human donor with ulcerative colitis or Crohn's disease, or a healthy co-twin of an affected twin (not recorded which). The CDR3 loop is CASSFTGGNNEQFF.